This T cell receptor (beta chain) was observed in a study of T-cell memory formation after mild COVID-19. Overall study findings and caveats: Shrinking CD4+ clones were chiefly CM and EM; CD8+ ones were chiefly EMRA. Second-wave clones with a day 37 peak had unconfirmed SARS-CoV-2 specificity. CD4/CD8 balance characterized clones contracting day 15 to 85, and CD4+ skew characterized later expanders. The appearance of some responding clones in pre-infection memory suggested that cross-reactive memory joined.

One entry per CDR3 protein results from TCRdb running MiXCR on the 5' RACE reads. The sample has some 190,000 distinct CDR3 sequences, about a sixth seen once; the top ten hold just over 2%. The CDR3 length is 14 residues. Germline V lookup: CDR1 MNHNS, CDR2 SASEGT. V gave up 1 base and J gave up 2 bases, with 8 bases separating them. This clonotype has just a few counts. The target antigen is unknown. Specimen: PBMCs or a T cell subset sorted from them (not recorded which). The chain carries TRBV6-1 and TRBJ2-5; D unresolved. The TCR originated in an adult woman who had mild COVID-19 (a few samples of this study predate the infection). Cell type and time point are not known. CDR3 region: CASSEENTQETQYF. The CDR3 nucleotides are TGTGCCAGCAGTGAAGAGAACACTCAAGAGACCCAGTACTTC.